This entry features one TCR beta chain sequence. TCRdb re-called the 5' RACE reads; every CDR3 protein appears as one record, without DNA. This table lists more than 400,000 distinct CDR3 sequences. CDR3 length: 15 amino acids. From germline, CDR1 is SQVTM and CDR2 ANQGSEA. These data belong to a study of T cells expressing NK-cell markers. V gene TRBV29-1 combines with J gene TRBJ2-1; checking the TCRdb D call of TRBD2 is not possible without DNA. This receptor was taken from a woman between 18 and 70 years old in good health. The sequencing input was blood T cells: a sorted CD56 or NKG2C T cell subset, CD4+ or CD8+ T cells, or bulk PBMC T cells (not recorded which). The CDR3 protein is CSGLSIAGLYNEQFF.